This T cell receptor (beta chain) was found in a study of blood T cell repertoires in COVID-19. TCRdb's copy holds only in-frame clones and misses some; the assay was immunoSEQ multiplex PCR. The sample contains 230,000 or so clones, approximately 82% of which appear only once. Sequenced sample: peripheral blood. The clonotype comes from a man aged 35 to 55 with active or convalescent COVID-19.

The CDR3 nucleotides read TGCGCCAGCAGTGATTTACTAGCGGGGGACGAGCAGTACTTC. It specifies CASSDLLAGDEQYF. The genes are TRBV10-2 and TRBJ2-7; TRBD2 matches 11 bases. Trimming took 3 bases from V and 5 from J; bases not matched to a gene: 3. The CDR3 totals 14 residues. The germline gives CDR1 WSHSY, CDR2 SAAADI.